Here is one T cell receptor (beta chain) with its context. What it binds is unknown. This sample was taken from a study of T cells in localized non-small cell lung cancer. General observations from the study: There were a median around 53 of the top 100 tumor clones appearing in adjacent lung. Higher blood T cell density tracked longer overall survival.

Clones were read by immunoSEQ multiplex PCR, and TCRdb kept only the in-frame ones, dropping some. There are about 3,000 clones in the sample; around 40% occur only once, and about a tenth lies in the top ten. The V segment lost 4 bases and the J segment 0 bases; nucleotides outside the gene matches: 8. The CDR3 is made up of 16 amino acids. CDR1 and CDR2 from the germline V gene are SQVTM and ANQGSEA. The sample consisted of lung tumor tissue, taken before any cancer treatment. The clonotype was recovered from an older male donor with stage I squamous cell lung carcinoma. The chain combines TRBV29-1 with TRBJ2-3; 9 nucleotides match TRBD2. CDR3 coding DNA: TGCAGCGTTGCGTCGGCGACTAGCGGAAGCACAGATACGCAGTATTTT. Amino acids: CSVASATSGSTDTQYF.